This T cell receptor (beta chain) was found in a study of T cells expressing NK-cell markers. Study-level results: Roughly six donors carried dominant NKG2C+ clonotypes that made up roughly 1.0-7.0% of their CD8+ T cells. Several donors likewise had their CD3+CD56-NKG2C+ fraction led by these clonotypes.

Note on this clonotype: Its antigen remains unidentified.

From the 5' RACE reads, TCRdb lists one entry per CDR3 protein and no DNA. Here the sample table reports about 450,000 distinct CDR3 sequences. Germline V gene lookup returns CDR1 LGHNA and CDR2 YSLEER. There are 16 residues in the CDR3. Sequencing was carried out using blood T cells: a sorted CD56 or NKG2C T cell subset, CD4+ or CD8+ T cells, or bulk PBMC T cells (not recorded which). The chain employs TRBV4-3 and TRBJ2-5. The sequence was collected from a woman aged 18 to 75 in good health. The CDR3 sequence is CASSQGLGVGPETQYF.